Below, 9 T cell receptor beta chains from the same sample are listed, as sequenced in a study of cytomegalovirus exposure and HLA in healthy donors. Method: immunoSEQ multiplex PCR; TCRdb's copy keeps in-frame clones and lacks some. The data contain about 280,000 clones, 70% to 90% of them singletons. The sequenced sample consisted of PBMCs. The receptors shown here come from a woman under 30 in good health and CMV-seronegative.

The rearrangement uses TRBV11-2 and TRBJ2-1; TRBD2 agrees at 10 bases. V trimming: 5 bases; J trimming: 10 bases; junction bases outside the gene matches: 14. Germline V gives CDR1 SGHAT, CDR2 FQNNGV. The CDR3 runs 16 residues. The CDR3 sequence is CASSPTLAGPGVEQFF. CDR3 nucleotide sequence: TGTGCCAGCAGCCCCACACTAGCGGGGCCCGGTGTGGAGCAGTTCTTC.

The V call is TRBV5-1, the J call TRBJ2-4; no clear D. This CDR3 spans 13 amino acids. V gave up 7 bases and J gave up 6 bases, with 14 bases separating them. Germline assignment: CDR1 SGHRS and CDR2 YFSETQ. The CDR3 loop is CASGPPDLNIQYF. CDR3 nucleotides: TGCGCCAGCGGGCCTCCAGATCTAAACATTCAGTACTTC.

The rearrangement uses TRBV7-9 and TRBJ2-1; TRBD2 matches 15 bases. This CDR3 contains 15 residues. J lost 7 bases, V lost 5 bases, and 3 bases had no gene match. Germline V gives CDR1 SEHNR, CDR2 FQNEAQ (reference sequence). In nucleotides, the CDR3 is TGTGCCAGCAGCGAGGGGACTAGCGGGGGGAATGAGCAGTTCTTC. Translating it yields CASSEGTSGGNEQFF.

V and J are TRBV21-1 and TRBJ2-1; the table's D call of TRBD1 was not tested on the DNA. TRBV21-1 is designated a pseudogene. The CDR3 is 15 amino acids. CDR3 loop: CASSPTSAFPDEQFF. CDR3 bases: TGTGCCAGCAGCCCGACATCGGCATTTCCGGATGAGCAGTTCTTC.

The chain joins TRBV27 to TRBJ2-3; 13 bases fit TRBD2. Germline V gene data show CDR1 as MNHEY and CDR2 as SMNVEV (reference sequence). The CDR3 runs 19 residues. With 3 bases clipped from V and 0 bases from J, the junction kept 9 bases outside the gene matches. CDR3 residues: CASSFRGTSGKGSTDTQYF. Here the CDR3 DNA reads TGTGCCAGCAGTTTCCGAGGGACTAGCGGGAAGGGGAGCACAGATACGCAGTATTTT.

This chain connects TRBV5-1 to TRBJ1-1, with 7 bases lining up with TRBD1. This CDR3 has 13 residues. Germline V CDR1 and CDR2: SGHRS, YFSETQ. J lost 6 bases, V lost 3 bases, and 5 bases had no gene match. The chain's CDR3 is CASSSGQYAEAFF. The CDR3 DNA reads as TGCGCCAGCAGCTCGGGACAGTATGCTGAAGCTTTCTTT.

The chain links TRBV5-1 to TRBJ2-2, with D possibly matching TRBD2 (6 bases). The germline CDR1 and CDR2 sequences are SGHRS and YFSETQ. This CDR3 is built from 14 residues. The germline V and J ends were trimmed by 0 bases and 6 bases, with 9 bases remaining between them. The CDR3 region has the DNA TGCGCCAGCAGCTTGGGACTAGTTGCCGGGGAGCTGTTTTTT. Its protein is CASSLGLVAGELFF.

V is TRBV18 and J is TRBJ2-4, with D tentatively TRBD2 (6 bases). The length of the CDR3 is 15 residues. Trimming left V 0 bases short and J 0 bases short, with 6 bases between. Germline values: CDR1 KGHSH, CDR2 LQKENI. CDR3 sequence (DNA): TGTGCCAGCTCACCACCGGGACTAGCCAAAAACATTCAGTACTTC. Its protein is CASSPPGLAKNIQYF. Full variable domain (remainder filled in from reference TRBV18 and TRBJ2-4): NAGVMQNPRHLVRRRGQEARLRCSPMKGHSHVYWYRQLPEEGLKFMVYLQKENIIDESGMPKERFSAEFPKEGPSILRIQQVVRGDSAAYFCASSPPGLAKNIQYFGAGTRLSVL.

This sequence joins TRBV27 and TRBJ1-1, with D possibly matching TRBD1 (5 bases). Per the germline V gene, CDR1 is MNHEY and CDR2 is SMNVEV (reference sequence). This CDR3 has 14 residues. V lost 4 bases to trimming and J lost 2 bases, with 11 bases between them. The CDR3, as DNA: TGTGCCAGCAGTTCATGGGGCGCTAACACTGAAGCTTTCTTT. Translating gives CASSSWGANTEAFF.